This T cell receptor (beta chain) was sequenced for a study of T cell repertoires in cytomegalovirus infection (dated by TCRdb to between 2018 and 2020). Some background on the complete study: Donor HLA type was relevant to the analysis, because carriage of CMV infection together with the matching HLA type was indicated by public TCR beta signatures. What the research found in general, with its limitations: In both this cohort and an independent roughly 350-donor cohort, the cumulative frequency of public TCR beta family members distinguished carriers of CMV infection plus the relevant HLA type. The ex vivo response was dominated by HLA-C-restricted CMV-specific TCR beta clonotypes, which also provided the single most frequent clonotype in two of eight donors.

The instrument was an Illumina HiSeq 1500. In-frame beta chains were kept once TCRdb had trimmed the public reads at Q25 with fastp and called clones with MiXCR. Every entry covers one CDR3 protein and lists the most common genes and DNA from its rows. The table for this sample lists roughly 150,000 distinct CDR3 sequences; about a sixth of them were counted only once. The ten largest clonotypes hold approximately 18% of the sample. The CDR1 and CDR2 encoded by the germline V gene are LGHNT and FRNRAP. Reading from cysteine to phenylalanine, the CDR3 counts 15 amino acids. The retained sequence is limited to the CDR3, 45 bases, with the frame set at the first base. Trimmed from V: 1 base; trimmed from J: 4 bases; junction bases lacking a gene match: 4. Of note for this clonotype: It has no known antigen specificity. There are no base qualities to consult, and no much larger clone falls within one base.

The sequenced sample consisted of CD8+ T cells from PBMCs. This sequence uses TRBV12-5 and TRBJ2-7, and TRBD2 matches 10 of the central bases. This TCR came from a human donor in good health (CMV status not recorded). Some clones in this sample may be carry-over from other donors' samples. CDR3 protein: CASGLEAGGGYEQYF. The DNA sequence is given as TGTGCTAGTGGTTTGGAAGCGGGAGGGGGTTACGAGCAGTACTTC.